This entry lists 31 T cell receptor beta chains sequenced from one sample in a study of cytomegalovirus exposure and HLA in healthy donors. PCR primers comprised 60 Vbeta and 13 Jbeta primers. TCRdb's copy holds only in-frame clones and misses some; the assay was immunoSEQ multiplex PCR. The table shows 150,000 to 200,000 clones, with 70% to 90% occurring only once. Sequencing was performed on PBMCs. All receptors derive from a man aged 18-30 years in good health and CMV-seropositive.

On this clone: One end of the junction does not line up with germline, which may come from a read error. The chain has TRBV5-4 and TRBJ1-1, with D perhaps matching TRBD1 (5 bases). The germline V gene encodes CDR1 SGHNT and CDR2 YYREEE (reference sequence). The CDR3 sequence is 14 residues long. The CDR3 DNA reads as TGTGCCAGCAGCTTATCAGCAGGGATGACTGGAGCTTTCTTT. This sequence encodes CASSLSAGMTGAFF.

On this clone itself: Other DNA sequences within the sample encode an identical CDR3. The V call is TRBV9, the J call TRBJ1-6; tentative D call: TRBD1 (6 bases). CDR1 SGDLS and CDR2 YYNGEE come from the germline V gene. The CDR3 has 14 amino acids. Trimming pared 2 bases from V and 7 bases from J, leaving 10 bases between. CDR3 bases: TGTGCCAGCAGCGTTCAGGGGTCAAATTCACCCCTCCACTTT. Its protein is CASSVQGSNSPLHF.

This sequence joins TRBV5-4 and TRBJ2-7; 9 positions match TRBD1. The CDR3 is 15 amino acids. In germline, CDR1 is SGHNT, CDR2 YYREEE (reference sequence). V lost 0 bases, J lost 3 bases, and 4 bases stayed unmatched. The CDR3 loop reads CASSLAGQGLYEQYF. CDR3 nucleotide sequence: TGTGCCAGCAGCTTGGCCGGACAGGGGCTCTACGAGCAGTACTTC.

The chain uses TRBV5-6 and TRBJ2-1; no definite D call. Germline loops: CDR1 SGHDT, CDR2 YYEEEE. This CDR3 has 16 residues. V lost 1 base and J lost 0, with 11 bases in between. The DNA of the CDR3 is TGTGCCAGCAGCTTGTACCGGGTGATCTCCTACAATGAGCAGTTCTTC. Amino acid sequence: CASSLYRVISYNEQFF. Combining the CDR3 with reference TRBV5-6 and TRBJ2-1 gives the whole variable domain DAGVTQSPTHLIKTRGQQVTLRCSPKSGHDTVSWYQQALGQGPQFIFQYYEEEERQRGNFPDRFSGHQFPNYSSELNVNALLLGDSALYLCASSLYRVISYNEQFFGPGTRLTVL.

The chain combines TRBV18 with TRBJ2-7; 9 nucleotides match TRBD1. The CDR3 extends over 16 amino acids. CDR1 and CDR2 from the germline V gene are KGHSH and LQKENI. Losses at the gene ends were 3 bases for V and 5 bases for J; bases not matched to a gene: 11. For the CDR3, the DNA is TGTGCCAGCTCACCGTATGGGACAGGGTTGGTAAACGAGCAGTACTTC. It yields the protein CASSPYGTGLVNEQYF.

The chain carries TRBV25-1 and TRBJ2-3; D not certain. V lost 8 bases and J lost 2, with 11 bases in between. The CDR3 spans 13 residues. From germline, CDR1 is MGHDK and CDR2 SYGVNS. The CDR3 DNA reads as TGTGCCAGCCTAGGCGTTTACACAGATACGCAGTATTTT. Translating it yields CASLGVYTDTQYF.

This chain links TRBV6-6 with TRBJ2-5; D is ambiguous. Looked up from germline, CDR1 is MNHNY and CDR2 is SVGAGI (reference sequence). V gave up 0 bases and J gave up 7 bases, with 15 bases separating them. CDR3 length: 15 residues. The CDR3 reads CASSYSIGGTGTQYF. CDR3 sequence (DNA): TGTGCCAGCAGTTACTCGATCGGCGGCACGGGGACCCAGTACTTC.

This rearrangement joins TRBV5-5 to TRBJ2-3, with D unclear. Germline-derived CDR1 and CDR2 are SGHKS and YYEKEE (reference sequence). With 1 base removed from V and 4 bases from J, the gap between germline ends came to 7 bases. The CDR3 runs to 13 residues. In DNA form, the CDR3 reads TGTGCCAGCAGCTTGAGAGATTCAGATACGCAGTATTTT. Encoded protein: CASSLRDSDTQYF.

V usage is TRBV5-1 and J usage is TRBJ1-2; D perhaps matches TRBD1 (6 bases). V lost 2 bases, J lost 0 bases, and 8 bases lay in between. Germline-derived CDR1 and CDR2 are SGHRS and YFSETQ. CDR3 size: 14 residues. DNA of the CDR3: TGCGCCAGCAGCTTCGGGACAACTAACTATGGCTACACCTTC. It is translated as CASSFGTTNYGYTF.

This clone was seen just once. This rearrangement joins TRBV2 to TRBJ1-5, with D unclear. The length of the CDR3 is 11 residues. Germline V lookup: CDR1 SNHLY, CDR2 FYNNEI. The V gene lost 6 bases and the J gene lost 4 bases, with 4 bases spanning the gap. The CDR3 nucleotides are TGTGCCAGCAGCTTAAATCAGCCCCAGCATTTT. This encodes CASSLNQPQHF.

The chain links TRBV29-1 to TRBJ2-5; D perhaps matches TRBD1 (5 bases). The CDR3 has 12 residues. The germline gives CDR1 SQVTM, CDR2 ANQGSEA. V lost 7 bases and J lost 0, with 9 bases in between. Written as DNA, the CDR3 is TGCAGCGGAGCACAGGACCAAGAGACCCAGTACTTC. It codes for CSGAQDQETQYF.

The chain combines TRBV5-1 with TRBJ1-4; 9 bases are shared with TRBD1. The germline V gene has CDR1 SGHRS and CDR2 YFSETQ. The CDR3 has 14 amino acids. V shed 7 bases and J 6 bases; nucleotides not matched to a gene: 7. The CDR3 here is CASGEGQGHEKLFF. CDR3 in DNA: TGCGCCAGCGGGGAGGGACAGGGTCATGAAAAACTGTTTTTT.

The V and J genes are TRBV9 and TRBJ2-3; possibly TRBD2 for D (5 bases). Germline loops: CDR1 SGDLS, CDR2 YYNGEE. The CDR3 has 16 residues. Trimming took off 1 base at V and 0 bases at J, with 12 bases between the two ends. CDR3 residues: CASSVSPAESTDTQYF. CDR3 nucleotides: TGTGCCAGCAGCGTATCTCCAGCGGAAAGCACAGATACGCAGTATTTT.

This chain uses TRBV7-9 with TRBJ2-1; 9 bases map to TRBD2. J lost 6 bases, V lost 2 bases, and 8 bases had no gene match. Looked up from germline, CDR1 is SEHNR and CDR2 is FQNEAQ (reference sequence). The CDR3 loop spans 16 amino acids. CDR3 sequence: CASSLRGLAGFNEQFF. For the CDR3, the DNA is TGTGCCAGCAGCTTAAGAGGCCTAGCGGGGTTCAATGAGCAGTTCTTC.

This chain uses TRBV6-1 with TRBJ1-2, with D perhaps matching TRBD1 (5 bases). The CDR3 covers 15 residues. Germline V gene lookup returns CDR1 MNHNS and CDR2 SASEGT. V lost 0 bases and J lost 7, with 15 bases in between. The CDR3 nucleotides read TGTGCCAGCAGTGAAGCGCGGGGCAGAGGCCCTGGCTACACCTTC. It yields the protein CASSEARGRGPGYTF.

The chain links TRBV2 to TRBJ1-6; no clear D. The V and J ends lost 5 bases and 9 bases respectively, with 14 bases between them. Germline CDR1 SNHLY, CDR2 FYNNEI. The length of the CDR3 is 14 residues. CDR3 sequence: CASSPGTAVSPLHF. The CDR3 DNA is TGTGCCAGCAGTCCGGGAACAGCTGTTTCACCCCTCCACTTT.

The chain employs TRBV30 and TRBJ2-2; no clear D gene. The CDR3 has 14 residues. CDR1 GTSNPN and CDR2 SVGIG come from the germline V gene (reference sequence). The ends were cut back, 1 base at V and 3 bases at J, with 9 bases in the middle. The CDR3 nucleotides are TGTGCCTGGAGTGATCCGGTGTACACCGGGGAGCTGTTTTTT. This translates into CAWSDPVYTGELFF.

This clone showed up just a few times. J is TRBJ2-2 and V is TRBV27; no definite D call. CDR1 and CDR2 from the germline V gene are MNHEY and SMNVEV (reference sequence). CDR3 size: 16 residues. V lost 7 bases, J lost 6 bases, and 21 bases lay in between. The CDR3 reads CASKVVGPVNAGELFF. The CDR3 region has the DNA TGTGCCAGCAAAGTTGTGGGCCCCGTTAATGCCGGGGAGCTGTTTTTT.

The chain joins TRBV27 to TRBJ2-1; D uncertain. CDR1 is MNHEY, CDR2 SMNVEV, per germline (reference sequence). This CDR3 region has 13 residues. The V gene lost 3 bases and the J gene lost 0 bases, with 3 bases spanning the gap. The CDR3 bases are TGTGCCAGCAGTTTCGGCTCCTACAATGAGCAGTTCTTC. Protein sequence: CASSFGSYNEQFF.

This chain joins TRBV4-1 and TRBJ1-6; TRBD1 matches at 8 bases. The CDR3 has 17 residues. The germline gives CDR1 MGHRA, CDR2 YSYEKL. Trimming at V came to 1 base and at J to 7 bases, leaving 9 bases not matched to a gene. Here the CDR3 DNA reads TGCGCCAGCAGCCAAGCCCCTAACGGACAGGGCAATTCACCCCTCCACTTT. Translating it yields CASSQAPNGQGNSPLHF.

The chain couples TRBV5-4 to TRBJ1-3; D gene unclear. With 4 bases removed from V and 4 bases from J, the gap between germline ends came to 12 bases. CDR1 is SGHNT and CDR2 is YYREEE in the germline V gene (reference sequence). CDR3 length equals 14 residues. CDR3 bases: TGTGCCAGCAGCCCCCCCGACGGGGGAAACACCATATATTTT. It is translated as CASSPPDGGNTIYF.

The chain links TRBV11-2 to TRBJ1-3; D gene ambiguous. V lost 7 bases, J lost 0 bases, and 16 bases lay in between. From germline, CDR1 is SGHAT and CDR2 FQNNGV. CDR3 length equals 16 residues. CDR3 coding DNA: TGTGCCAGCAAAGGGCCCGGGATGAGCTCTGGAAACACCATATATTTT. Its protein product is CASKGPGMSSGNTIYF.

V is TRBV27 and J is TRBJ1-2; 8 bases are a match to TRBD1. Germline CDR1 is MNHEY and CDR2 is SMNVEV (reference sequence). CDR3 size: 16 residues. The J segment lost 2 bases and the V segment lost 6 bases, leaving 11 bases of the junction unmatched. CDR3 nucleotide sequence: TGTGCCAGCAGCCGACCACCGGACAGGGAGAACTATGGCTACACCTTC. It yields the protein CASSRPPDRENYGYTF.

V gene TRBV27 combines with J gene TRBJ1-1; D might be TRBD1 (6 bases). Germline values: CDR1 MNHEY, CDR2 SMNVEV (reference sequence). V lost 6 bases and J lost 10, with 18 bases in between. The length of the CDR3 is 13 residues. The DNA of the CDR3 is TGTGCCAGCAGAGGGACAAATGGGGTTGTAGCTTTCTTT. Translated, it gives CASRGTNGVVAFF.

The rearrangement joins TRBV7-6 to TRBJ2-7; TRBD1 agrees at 8 bases. The germline V gene has CDR1 SGHVS and CDR2 FNYEAQ. The CDR3 is 16 amino acids. Trimming at V came to 2 bases and at J to 3 bases, leaving 9 bases not matched to a gene. The CDR3 here is CASSLLRTGSLYEQYF. The CDR3 DNA sequence: TGTGCCAGCAGCTTACTAAGGACAGGGAGCCTCTACGAGCAGTACTTC.

The chain carries TRBV7-3 and TRBJ2-5; weak D call: TRBD1 (6 bases). The CDR3 has 13 residues. Germline values: CDR1 SGHTA, CDR2 FQGTGA. V was clipped by 3 bases and J by 2 bases, with 7 bases between them. CDR3 DNA: TGTGCCAGCAGCTTCGACAGGCAAGAGACCCAGTACTTC. This sequence encodes CASSFDRQETQYF.

This rearrangement joins TRBV18 to TRBJ1-1; possibly TRBD1 for D (6 bases). Germline V gene lookup returns CDR1 KGHSH and CDR2 LQKENI. V lost 6 bases and J 0 bases, leaving 11 bases between the germline ends. The CDR3 loop spans 14 amino acids. This chain's CDR3 is CASSLGGLNTEAFF. The CDR3 bases are TGTGCCAGCTCTCTTGGGGGCTTGAACACTGAAGCTTTCTTT.

This chain connects TRBV6-1 to TRBJ2-5; 9 bases align to TRBD2. The CDR3 has 16 residues. Germline V lookup: CDR1 MNHNS, CDR2 SASEGT. The V segment lost 1 base and the J segment 5 bases; nucleotides outside the gene matches: 8. CDR3 region: CASSEEGRGGHETQYF. Here the CDR3 DNA reads TGTGCCAGCAGTGAAGAAGGGCGGGGGGGCCACGAGACCCAGTACTTC.

The V and J genes are TRBV7-2 and TRBJ1-2; D not resolved. Germline lookup yields CDR1 SGHTA and CDR2 FQGNSA. V was clipped by 5 bases and J by 3 bases, with 19 bases between them. There are 16 residues in the CDR3. The CDR3 sequence is CASSASPGIDHYGYTF. The CDR3 DNA reads TGTGCCAGCAGCGCCAGCCCGGGGATAGATCACTATGGCTACACCTTC.

J is TRBJ1-1 and V is TRBV4-1; tentative D call: TRBD1 (6 bases). CDR3 length: 14 residues. CDR1 is MGHRA, CDR2 YSYEKL, per germline. V lost 6 bases, J lost 0 bases, and 11 bases lay in between. CDR3 protein: CASSQQGMNTEAFF. As DNA, the CDR3 is TGCGCCAGCAGTCAACAGGGTATGAACACTGAAGCTTTCTTT.

This clone was detected ten times or more. This rearrangement joins TRBV10-3 to TRBJ2-5; 7 positions agree with TRBD2. In germline, CDR1 is ENHRY, CDR2 SYGVKD. The CDR3 loop spans 16 amino acids. V lost 3 bases to trimming and J lost 1 base; unmatched junction nucleotides: 8. CDR3 coding DNA: TGTGCCATCAGTGATGGCGGGGGAGCCATCCAAGAGACCCAGTACTTC. As protein: CAISDGGGAIQETQYF.